This T cell receptor (beta chain) was identified during a study of blood T cell repertoires in COVID-19. Germline V gene data show CDR1 as MNHEY and CDR2 as SMNVEV (reference sequence). This CDR3 spans 15 amino acids. Trimming removed 4 bases from V and 1 base from J; junction bases left unmatched: 5. The method was immunoSEQ multiplex PCR; TCRdb's version includes in-frame clones alone and lacks a portion of them. This repertoire shows fewer than 350,000 clones, 65% to 90% found once; its top ten account for about 4.2%. The sample consisted of PBMCs or T cells enriched from blood (not recorded which). This receptor was taken from a woman in her thirties or forties with acute COVID-19. The chain combines TRBV27 with TRBJ2-7; TRBD1 matches at 9 bases. In DNA form, the CDR3 reads TGTGCCAGCAGTTCATCCGGGACAGGGTCCTACGAGCAGTACTTC. Translated: CASSSSGTGSYEQYF.